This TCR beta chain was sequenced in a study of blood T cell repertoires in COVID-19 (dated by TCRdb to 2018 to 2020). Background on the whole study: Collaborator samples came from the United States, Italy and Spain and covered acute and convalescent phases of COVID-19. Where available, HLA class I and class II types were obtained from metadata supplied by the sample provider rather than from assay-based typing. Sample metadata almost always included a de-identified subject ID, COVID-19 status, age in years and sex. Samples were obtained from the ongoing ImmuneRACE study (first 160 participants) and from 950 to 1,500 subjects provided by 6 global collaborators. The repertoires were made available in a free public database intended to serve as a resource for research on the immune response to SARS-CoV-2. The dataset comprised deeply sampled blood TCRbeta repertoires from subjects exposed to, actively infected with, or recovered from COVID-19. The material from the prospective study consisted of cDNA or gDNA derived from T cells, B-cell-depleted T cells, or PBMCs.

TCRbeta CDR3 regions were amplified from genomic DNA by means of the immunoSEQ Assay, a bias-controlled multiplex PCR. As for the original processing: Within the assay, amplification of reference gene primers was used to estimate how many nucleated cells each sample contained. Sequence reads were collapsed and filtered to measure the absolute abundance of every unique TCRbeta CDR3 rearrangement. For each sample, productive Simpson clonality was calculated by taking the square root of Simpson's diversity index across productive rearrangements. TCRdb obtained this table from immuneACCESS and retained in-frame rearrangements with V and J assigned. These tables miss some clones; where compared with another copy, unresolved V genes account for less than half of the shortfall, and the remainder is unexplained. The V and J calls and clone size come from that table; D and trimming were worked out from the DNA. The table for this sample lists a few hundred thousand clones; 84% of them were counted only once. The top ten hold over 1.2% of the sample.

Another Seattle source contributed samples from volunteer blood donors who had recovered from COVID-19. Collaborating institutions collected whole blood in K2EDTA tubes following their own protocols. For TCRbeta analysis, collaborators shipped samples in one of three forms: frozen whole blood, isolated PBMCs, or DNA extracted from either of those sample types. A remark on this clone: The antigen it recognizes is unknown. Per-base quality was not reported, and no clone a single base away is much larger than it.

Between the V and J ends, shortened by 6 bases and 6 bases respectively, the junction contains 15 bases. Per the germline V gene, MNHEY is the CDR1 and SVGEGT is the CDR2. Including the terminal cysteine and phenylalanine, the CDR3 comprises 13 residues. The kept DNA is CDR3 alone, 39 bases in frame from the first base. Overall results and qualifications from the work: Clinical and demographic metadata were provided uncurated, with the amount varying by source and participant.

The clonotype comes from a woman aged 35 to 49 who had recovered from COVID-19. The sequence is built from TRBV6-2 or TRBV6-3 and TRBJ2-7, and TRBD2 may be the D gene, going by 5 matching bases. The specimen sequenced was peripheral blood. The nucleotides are TGTGCCAGCAGCCCCAACGGGGTCGGCGAGCAGTACTTC. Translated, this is CASSPNGVGEQYF.